This passage covers 11 T cell receptor beta chains from one sample sequenced in a study of blood T cell repertoires in COVID-19. Sequencing used immunoSEQ multiplex PCR; TCRdb keeps in-frame clones, though not all of them. Of about 360,000 clones listed, roughly four fifths were seen once; the top ten hold around 1.1%. Specimen: peripheral blood. Receptors were obtained from a human donor with acute or convalescent COVID-19. The donor label of this sample is uncertain.

In DNA, the CDR3 is TGTGCCAGCAGTTACCGGGCAAGCGGCCAGCCCCAGCATTTT. It codes for CASSYRASGQPQHF. V gene TRBV6-5 combines with J gene TRBJ1-5; D unclear. Trimming took off 2 bases at V and 7 bases at J, with 12 bases between the two ends. The CDR3 is 14 residues long. Germline lookup yields CDR1 MNHEY and CDR2 SVGAGI.

This clone was seen only a few times. V and J are TRBV6-2 or TRBV6-3 and TRBJ2-2; 11 bases fit TRBD2. V gave up 6 bases and J gave up 2 bases; unmatched junction bases: 8. Germline V lookup: CDR1 MNHEY, CDR2 SVGEGT. This CDR3 is built from 17 residues. CDR3 nucleotides: TGTGCCAGCAGCCCGGGGGGGACTAGCGGAAACACCGGGGAGCTGTTTTTT. This encodes CASSPGGTSGNTGELFF.

V gene TRBV5-6 combines with J gene TRBJ1-5; 8 nucleotides agree with TRBD1. Germline trimming cut 2 bases from V and 5 bases from J; bases unmatched to any gene: 3. This CDR3 is 14 amino acids long. In germline, CDR1 is SGHDT, CDR2 YYEEEE. CDR3: CASSFRGLDQPQHF. The CDR3 region has the DNA TGTGCCAGCAGCTTCAGGGGGCTAGATCAGCCCCAGCATTTT.

The chain couples TRBV13 to TRBJ1-1; the D gene is possibly TRBD1 (6 bases). Germline V gives CDR1 PRHDT, CDR2 FYEKMQ (reference sequence). CDR3 length: 15 residues. Trimming cost V 4 bases and J 5 bases, with 17 bases left between them. The CDR3 loop reads CASSSDGRGQTEAFF. Here the CDR3 DNA reads TGTGCCAGCAGCTCCGATGGGCGGGGGCAAACTGAAGCTTTCTTT.

The chain links TRBV6-1 to TRBJ1-2; weak D call: TRBD1 (6 bases). The CDR3 contains 17 residues. Germline-derived CDR1 and CDR2 are MNHNS and SASEGT. Trimming removed 2 bases from V and 7 bases from J, with 23 bases in between. CDR3 coding DNA: TGTGCCAGCAGTGAATACATGACTTCGGGACATCGGGCTGGCTACACCTTC. Its protein is CASSEYMTSGHRAGYTF.

The V gene is TRBV3-1 (or the pseudogene TRBV3-2), the J gene TRBJ1-6; D possibly corresponds to TRBD1 (6 bases). The CDR3 contains 13 residues. The germline V and J ends were trimmed by 5 bases and 13 bases, with 15 bases remaining between them. The germline CDR1 and CDR2 sequences are LGHDT and YNNKEL (reference sequence). Here the CDR3 DNA reads TGTGCCAGCAGCACTGGGGGGGCTGGGCCCCTCCACTTT. Residues: CASSTGGAGPLHF.

The chain links TRBV18 to TRBJ1-3, with a possible D match to TRBD1 (5 bases). The CDR3 is 15 residues long. V was pared by 6 bases and J by 8 bases, with 20 bases between. The germline gives CDR1 KGHSH, CDR2 LQKENI. The CDR3 sequence: CASSRNSKGPDTIYF. In DNA form, the CDR3 reads TGTGCCAGCTCCCGGAACAGCAAGGGGCCGGACACCATATATTTT.

This chain uses TRBV4-1 with TRBJ2-6; 11 bases agree with TRBD1. Germline V gene sequence: CDR1 MGHRA, CDR2 YSYEKL. The CDR3 covers 19 residues. J was trimmed by 3 bases and V by 3 bases; bases with no gene match: 10. The CDR3 here is CASSQKDRGQLGGANVLTF. The CDR3 DNA reads as TGCGCCAGCAGCCAGAAGGACAGGGGGCAATTAGGTGGGGCCAACGTCCTGACTTTC.

This chain connects TRBV25-1 to TRBJ1-1; D uncertain. V lost 6 bases, J lost 7 bases, and 12 bases lay in between. The CDR3 has 12 residues. Germline V CDR1 and CDR2: MGHDK, SYGVNS. In nucleotides, the CDR3 is TGTGCCAGCAGGTTTTCCCGGGGTGAAGCTTTCTTT. Translation: CASRFSRGEAFF.

The chain has TRBV27 and TRBJ1-1; D is unclear. Per the germline V gene, CDR1 is MNHEY and CDR2 is SMNVEV (reference sequence). This CDR3 has 14 amino acids. The V and J ends lost 2 bases and 6 bases respectively, with 13 bases between them. CDR3 in DNA: TGTGCCAGCAGTTTACACCCGGGAGCCCCTGAAGCTTTCTTT. Protein product: CASSLHPGAPEAFF.

Regarding this clone: The germline gene is not matched at one end of the junction; a read error may be the cause. The chain joins TRBV6-1 to TRBJ1-4; D is possibly TRBD1 (5 bases). Germline assignment: CDR1 MNHNS and CDR2 SASEGT. This CDR3 has 12 residues. DNA for the CDR3: TGTGCCAGCCGTGACCCAAGGGGAAAACTGTTTTTT. Translation: CASRDPRGKLFF.